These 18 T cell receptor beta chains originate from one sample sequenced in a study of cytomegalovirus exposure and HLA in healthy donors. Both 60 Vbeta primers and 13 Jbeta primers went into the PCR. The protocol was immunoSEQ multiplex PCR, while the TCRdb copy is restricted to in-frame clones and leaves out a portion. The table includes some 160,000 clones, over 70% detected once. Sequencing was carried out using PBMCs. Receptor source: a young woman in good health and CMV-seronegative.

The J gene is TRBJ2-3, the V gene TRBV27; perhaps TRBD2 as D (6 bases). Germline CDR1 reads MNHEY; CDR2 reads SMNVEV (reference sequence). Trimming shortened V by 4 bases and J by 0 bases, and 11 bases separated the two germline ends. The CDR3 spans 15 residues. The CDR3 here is CASSWFAGSTDTQYF. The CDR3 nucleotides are TGTGCCAGCAGTTGGTTCGCGGGGAGCACAGATACGCAGTATTTT.

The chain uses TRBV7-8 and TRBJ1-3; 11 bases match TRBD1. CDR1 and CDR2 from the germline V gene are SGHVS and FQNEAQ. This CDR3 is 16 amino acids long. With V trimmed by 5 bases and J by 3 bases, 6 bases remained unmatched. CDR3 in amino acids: CASSPGQGAGGNTIYF. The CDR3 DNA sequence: TGTGCCAGCAGCCCTGGACAGGGGGCGGGTGGAAACACCATATATTTT. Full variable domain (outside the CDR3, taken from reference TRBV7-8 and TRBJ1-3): GAGVSQSPRYKVAKRGQDVALRCDPISGHVSLFWYQQALGQGPEFLTYFQNEAQLDKSGLPSDRFFAERPEGSVSTLKIQRTQQEDSAVYLCASSPGQGAGGNTIYFGEGSWLTVV.

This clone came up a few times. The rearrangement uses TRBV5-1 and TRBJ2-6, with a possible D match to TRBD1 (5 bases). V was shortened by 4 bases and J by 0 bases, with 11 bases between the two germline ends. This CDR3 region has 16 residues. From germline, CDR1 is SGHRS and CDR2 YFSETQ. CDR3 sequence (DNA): TGCGCCAGCAGCATGATTCAGGGCTCTGGGGCCAACGTCCTGACTTTC. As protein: CASSMIQGSGANVLTF.

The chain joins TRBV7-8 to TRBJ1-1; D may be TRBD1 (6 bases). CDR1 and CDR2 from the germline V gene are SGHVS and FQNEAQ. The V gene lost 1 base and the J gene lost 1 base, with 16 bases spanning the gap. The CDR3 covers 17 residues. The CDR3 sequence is CASSLEGGGWRNTEAFF. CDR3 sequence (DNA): TGTGCCAGCAGCTTAGAGGGCGGGGGCTGGCGGAACACTGAAGCTTTCTTT.

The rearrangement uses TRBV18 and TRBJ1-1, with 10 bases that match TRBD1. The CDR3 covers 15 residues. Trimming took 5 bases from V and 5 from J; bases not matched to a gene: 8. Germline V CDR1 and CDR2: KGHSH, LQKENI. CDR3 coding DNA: TGTGCCAGCTCATCGGACAGGGGGGTGGAGACTGAAGCTTTCTTT. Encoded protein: CASSSDRGVETEAFF. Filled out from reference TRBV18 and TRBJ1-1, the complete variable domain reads NAGVMQNPRHLVRRRGQEARLRCSPMKGHSHVYWYRQLPEEGLKFMVYLQKENIIDESGMPKERFSAEFPKEGPSILRIQQVVRGDSAAYFCASSSDRGVETEAFFGQGTRLTVV.

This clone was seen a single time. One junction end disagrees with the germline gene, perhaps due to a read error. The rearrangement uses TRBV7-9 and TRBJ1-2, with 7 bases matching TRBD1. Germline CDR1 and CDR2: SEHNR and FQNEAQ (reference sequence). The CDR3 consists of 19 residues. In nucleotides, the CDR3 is TGTTCCAGCAGCTTAGAAAACACAGGGGCGAACCCGTTTATGTATGGCTACACCTTC. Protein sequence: CSSSLENTGANPFMYGYTF.

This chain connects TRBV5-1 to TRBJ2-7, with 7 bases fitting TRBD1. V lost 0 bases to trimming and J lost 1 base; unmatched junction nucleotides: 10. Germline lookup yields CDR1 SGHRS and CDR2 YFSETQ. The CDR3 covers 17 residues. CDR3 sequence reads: CASSLGTGTAYSYEQYF. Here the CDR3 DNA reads TGCGCCAGCAGCTTGGGGACCGGGACAGCCTATTCCTACGAGCAGTACTTC. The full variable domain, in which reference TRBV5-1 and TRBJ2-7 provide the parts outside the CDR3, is KAGVTQTPRYLIKTRGQQVTLSCSPISGHRSVSWYQQTPGQGLQFLFEYFSETQRNKGNFPGRFSGRQFSNSRSEMNVSTLELGDSALYLCASSLGTGTAYSYEQYFGPGTRLTVT.

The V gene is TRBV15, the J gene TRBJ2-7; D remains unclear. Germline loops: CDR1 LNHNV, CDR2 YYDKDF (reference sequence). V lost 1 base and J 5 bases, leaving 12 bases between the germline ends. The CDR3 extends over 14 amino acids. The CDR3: CATSRVGHAHEQYF. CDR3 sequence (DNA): TGTGCCACCAGCAGAGTGGGCCATGCGCACGAGCAGTACTTC.

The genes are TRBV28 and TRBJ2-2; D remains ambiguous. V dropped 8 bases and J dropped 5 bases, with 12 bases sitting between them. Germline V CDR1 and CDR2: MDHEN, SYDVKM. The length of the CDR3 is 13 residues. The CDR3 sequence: CASLRYDTGELFF. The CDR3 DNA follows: TGTGCCAGCCTCCGCTATGATACCGGGGAGCTGTTTTTT. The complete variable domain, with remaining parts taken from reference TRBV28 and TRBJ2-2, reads DVKVTQSSRYLVKRTGEKVFLECVQDMDHENMFWYRQDPGLGLRLIYFSYDVKMKEKGDIPEGYSVSREKKERFSLILESASTNQTSMYLCASLRYDTGELFFGEGSRLTVL.

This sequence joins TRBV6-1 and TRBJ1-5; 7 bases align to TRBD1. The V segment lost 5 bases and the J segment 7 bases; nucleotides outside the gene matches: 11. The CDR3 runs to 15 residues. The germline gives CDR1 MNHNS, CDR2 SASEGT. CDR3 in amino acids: CASSRQGPFGQPQHF. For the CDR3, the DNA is TGTGCCAGCAGTCGACAGGGCCCTTTTGGGCAGCCCCAGCATTTT.

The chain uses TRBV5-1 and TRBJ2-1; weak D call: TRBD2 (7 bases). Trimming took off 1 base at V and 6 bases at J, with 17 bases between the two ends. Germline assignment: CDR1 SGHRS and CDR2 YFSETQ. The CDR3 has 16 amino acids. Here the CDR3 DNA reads TGCGCCAGCAGCTTGATGGGGGGGCAGGGGTTCAATGAGCAGTTCTTC. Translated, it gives CASSLMGGQGFNEQFF.

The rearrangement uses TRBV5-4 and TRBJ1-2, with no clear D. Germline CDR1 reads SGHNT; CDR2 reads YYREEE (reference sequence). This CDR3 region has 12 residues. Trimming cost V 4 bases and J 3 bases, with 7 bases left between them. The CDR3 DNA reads TGTGCCAGCAGCCCTACGCACTATGGCTACACCTTC. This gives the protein CASSPTHYGYTF. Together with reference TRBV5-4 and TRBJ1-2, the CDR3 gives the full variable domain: ETGVTQSPTHLIKTRGQQVTLRCSSQSGHNTVSWYQQALGQGPQFIFQYYREEENGRGNFPPRFSGLQFPNYSSELNVNALELDDSALYLCASSPTHYGYTFGSGTRLTVV.

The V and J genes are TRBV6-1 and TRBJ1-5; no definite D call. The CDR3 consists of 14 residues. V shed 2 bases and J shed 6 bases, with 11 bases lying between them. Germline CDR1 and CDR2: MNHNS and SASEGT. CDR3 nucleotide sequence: TGTGCCAGCAGTGAAAGTTTGAGTTCTCAGCCCCAGCATTTT. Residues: CASSESLSSQPQHF.

CDR3 loop: CASSSIGAGGPYNEQFF. CDR3 bases: TGTGCCAGCAGCTCCATCGGAGCGGGGGGCCCCTACAATGAGCAGTTCTTC. J is TRBJ2-1 and V is TRBV11-2; the match to TRBD2 covers 9 bases. J was trimmed by 2 bases and V by 4 bases; bases with no gene match: 9. CDR3 length equals 17 residues. Germline-derived CDR1 and CDR2 are SGHAT and FQNNGV.

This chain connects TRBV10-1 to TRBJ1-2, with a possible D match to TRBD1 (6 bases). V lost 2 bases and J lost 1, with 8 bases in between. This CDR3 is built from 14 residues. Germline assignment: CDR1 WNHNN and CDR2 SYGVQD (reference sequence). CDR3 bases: TGCGCCAGCAGTGAGACACAGGGTAACTATGGCTACACCTTC. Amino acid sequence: CASSETQGNYGYTF.

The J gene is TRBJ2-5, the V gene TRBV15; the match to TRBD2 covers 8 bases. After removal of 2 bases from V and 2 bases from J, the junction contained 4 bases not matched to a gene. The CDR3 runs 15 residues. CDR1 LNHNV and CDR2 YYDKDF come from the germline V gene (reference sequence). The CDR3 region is CATSRRAGGQETQYF. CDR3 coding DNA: TGTGCCACCAGCAGAAGGGCGGGGGGTCAAGAGACCCAGTACTTC. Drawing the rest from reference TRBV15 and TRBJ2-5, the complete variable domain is DAMVIQNPRYQVTQFGKPVTLSCSQTLNHNVMYWYQQKSSQAPKLLFHYYDKDFNNEADTPDNFQSRRPNTSFCFLDIRSPGLGDTAMYLCATSRRAGGQETQYFGPGTRLLVL.

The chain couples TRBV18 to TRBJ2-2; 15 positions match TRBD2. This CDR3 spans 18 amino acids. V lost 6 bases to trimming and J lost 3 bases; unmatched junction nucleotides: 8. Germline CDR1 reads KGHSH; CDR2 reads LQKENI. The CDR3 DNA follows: TGTGCCAGCTCCCCCCGGACTAGCGGGGGGGCTTACACCGGGGAGCTGTTTTTT. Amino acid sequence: CASSPRTSGGAYTGELFF.

The CDR3 sequence: CASTEGAGSNTGELFF. In DNA, the CDR3 is TGTGCCAGCACCGAGGGGGCAGGTTCGAACACCGGGGAGCTGTTTTTT. The rearrangement links TRBV2 to TRBJ2-2; 7 bases line up with TRBD1. This CDR3 has 16 residues. J gave up 0 bases and V 7 bases, and 8 bases lay outside the gene matches. Germline V gene sequence: CDR1 SNHLY, CDR2 FYNNEI.